This TCR beta chain is drawn from a study of blood T cells in healthy people across ages. Study outcomes and limitations: In older individuals, TCR beta diversity per million T cells was lower, falling roughly linearly with age.

It was with a sample-barcoded 5' primer and a J-beta primer mix that a second PCR of roughly 7 to 11 cycles was run. One entry per CDR3 protein results from TCRdb running MiXCR on the 5' RACE reads. The sample lists fewer than 2,000,000 distinct CDR3 sequences, 39% occurring once. About this clonotype: Its antigen is undetermined.

Trimming left V 3 bases short and J 11 bases short, with 11 bases between. There are 13 residues in the CDR3. The chain employs TRBV12-3 or TRBV12-4 and TRBJ1-6; no clear D gene. Sequencing was carried out using blood. The receptor was derived from a human donor in good health. CDR3 in DNA: TGTGCCAGCAGTTTGAGTGGGTGGACACCCCTCCACTTT. Translation: CASSLSGWTPLHF.